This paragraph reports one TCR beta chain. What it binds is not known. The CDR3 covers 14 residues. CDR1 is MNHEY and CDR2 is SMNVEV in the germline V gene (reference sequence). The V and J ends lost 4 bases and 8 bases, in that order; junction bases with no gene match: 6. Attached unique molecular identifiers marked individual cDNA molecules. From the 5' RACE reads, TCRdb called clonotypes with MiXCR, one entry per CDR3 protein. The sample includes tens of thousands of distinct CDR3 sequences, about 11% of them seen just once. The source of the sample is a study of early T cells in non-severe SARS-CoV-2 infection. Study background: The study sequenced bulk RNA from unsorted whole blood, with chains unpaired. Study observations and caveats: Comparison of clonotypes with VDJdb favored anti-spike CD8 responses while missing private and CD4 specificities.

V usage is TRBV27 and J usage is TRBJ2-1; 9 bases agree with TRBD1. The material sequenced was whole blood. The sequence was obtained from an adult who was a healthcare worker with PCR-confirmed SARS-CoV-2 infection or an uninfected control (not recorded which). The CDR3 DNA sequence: TGTGCCAGCAGTTCCCAGGACAGGGGCGATGAGCAGTTCTTC. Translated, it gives CASSSQDRGDEQFF.